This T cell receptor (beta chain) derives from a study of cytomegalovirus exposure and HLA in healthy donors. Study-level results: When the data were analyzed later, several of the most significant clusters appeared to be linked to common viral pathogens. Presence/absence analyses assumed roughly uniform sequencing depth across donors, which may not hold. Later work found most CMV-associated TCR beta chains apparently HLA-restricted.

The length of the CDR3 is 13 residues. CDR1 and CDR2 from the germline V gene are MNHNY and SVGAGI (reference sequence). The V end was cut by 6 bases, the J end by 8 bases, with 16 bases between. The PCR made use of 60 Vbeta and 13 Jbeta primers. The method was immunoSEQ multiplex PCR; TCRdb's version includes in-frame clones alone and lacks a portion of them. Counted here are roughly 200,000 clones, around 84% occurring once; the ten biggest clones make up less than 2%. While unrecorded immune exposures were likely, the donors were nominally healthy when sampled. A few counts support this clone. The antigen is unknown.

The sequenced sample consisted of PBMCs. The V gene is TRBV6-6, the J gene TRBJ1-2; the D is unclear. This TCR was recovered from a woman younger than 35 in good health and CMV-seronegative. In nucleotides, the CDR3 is TGTGCCAGCAGCCCCAGACCCGGGTCGGGCTACACCTTC. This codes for CASSPRPGSGYTF.